Shown below are 29 T cell receptor beta chains from a single sample sequenced in a study of identical twins. One entry per CDR3 protein results from TCRdb running MiXCR on the 5' RACE reads. The repertoire has a few hundred thousand distinct CDR3 sequences, under 9% of them found once; the top ten carry about 2.1%. This sample also appeared in a second study, on yellow fever vaccine responses in identical twins.

Sequenced sample: memory (CD45RO+) T cells sorted from blood. The receptors here all came from a woman under 30 in good health.

This clonotype was detected many times. This chain connects TRBV27 to TRBJ2-7; TRBD2 matches at 9 bases. With 9 bases clipped from V and 5 bases from J, the junction kept 17 bases outside the gene matches. CDR3 size: 16 residues. Germline assignment: CDR1 MNHEY and CDR2 SMNVEV (reference sequence). The CDR3 DNA reads as TGTGCCAGTAATAGCGACAAGACTAGCGGTGCCCACGAGCAGTACTTC. Its translation: CASNSDKTSGAHEQYF.

This clonotype was seen a few times. The chain is built from TRBV15 and TRBJ1-2; 7 nucleotides agree with TRBD1. CDR1 and CDR2 (germline): LNHNV, YYDKDF (reference sequence). The CDR3 spans 15 residues. J lost 8 bases, V lost 2 bases, and 11 bases had no gene match. The CDR3 sequence: CATSRQADRYSGYTF. CDR3 nucleotides: TGTGCCACCAGCAGACAAGCGGACAGGTACAGCGGCTACACCTTC.

This clonotype came up a few times. The V call is TRBV5-1, the J call TRBJ1-2; 7 nucleotides align to TRBD1. This CDR3 has 12 amino acids. Germline lookup yields CDR1 SGHRS and CDR2 YFSETQ. V dropped 2 bases and J dropped 6; count of bases not matched to a gene: 1. CDR3 region: CASSFGQDGYTF. The DNA for the CDR3 is TGCGCCAGCAGCTTCGGACAGGATGGCTACACCTTC.

This clonotype was observed at least ten times. This chain links TRBV3-1 with TRBJ1-6; 7 bases fit TRBD1. CDR1 LGHDT and CDR2 YNNKEL come from the germline V gene (reference sequence). The J segment lost 2 bases and the V segment lost 6 bases, leaving 7 bases of the junction unmatched. This CDR3 is built from 16 residues. This chain's CDR3 is CASRQGGVTYNSPLHF. CDR3 in DNA: TGTGCCAGCAGGCAGGGGGGAGTAACCTATAATTCACCCCTCCACTTT.

This clonotype was recorded at least ten times. The chain has TRBV12-3 or TRBV12-4 and TRBJ2-5; TRBD2 aligns across 10 bases. CDR3 length: 17 amino acids. The junction had 7 bases not matched to a gene; V was cut back by 1 base and J by 2 bases. Here the CDR3 reads CASSLGRLAGGQETQYF. CDR3 in DNA: TGTGCCAGCAGTTTAGGGCGACTAGCGGGCGGGCAAGAGACCCAGTACTTC.

This clonotype was recorded at least ten times. V and J are TRBV10-1 and TRBJ2-1; 14 nucleotides line up with TRBD2. The CDR3 sequence is 19 residues long. V lost 6 bases to trimming and J lost 3 bases; unmatched junction nucleotides: 13. Germline-derived CDR1 and CDR2 are WNHNN and SYGVQD (reference sequence). The CDR3: CASSPGTSGSGYYYNEQFF. In DNA form, the CDR3 reads TGCGCCAGCAGCCCCGGGACTAGCGGGAGTGGGTACTACTACAATGAGCAGTTCTTC.

This clonotype was picked up many times. This rearrangement joins TRBV7-2 to TRBJ1-1, with D maybe TRBD1 (5 bases). Between the trimmed V and J ends, which lost 5 bases and 10 bases, there was a span of 23 bases. The CDR3 consists of 15 residues. CDR1 is SGHTA and CDR2 is FQGNSA in the germline V gene. For the CDR3, the DNA is TGTGCCAGCAGCCCTCGAGAGGGGAAGATAATTCGAGCTTTCTTT. Translating it yields CASSPREGKIIRAFF.

The rearrangement joins TRBV5-6 to TRBJ1-1, with no clear D. V was clipped by 4 bases and J by 7 bases, with 14 bases between them. The CDR3 is 13 residues long. Germline V CDR1 and CDR2: SGHDT, YYEEEE. The CDR3 protein is CASSPRIRGEAFF. The CDR3 DNA is TGTGCCAGCAGCCCGAGGATTCGGGGTGAAGCTTTCTTT.

This clonotype was seen only a few times. The CDR3 spells CASSYSAGGLQFF. The CDR3 nucleotides are TGTGCCAGCAGTTACTCCGCCGGAGGCCTACAGTTCTTC. This rearrangement joins TRBV6-6 to TRBJ2-1; weak D call: TRBD2 (5 bases). CDR3 size: 13 residues. V gave up 0 bases and J gave up 13 bases, with 13 bases separating them. Germline V CDR1 and CDR2: MNHNY, SVGAGI (reference sequence).

This clonotype was recorded a few times. The V and J genes are TRBV6-1 and TRBJ2-7, with TRBD2 identical over 9 bases. The trim removed 4 bases at V and 7 bases at J, leaving 11 bases unmatched. The length of the CDR3 is 15 residues. Looked up from germline, CDR1 is MNHNS and CDR2 is SASEGT. This chain's CDR3 is CASSAFRGRVGEQYF. DNA for the CDR3: TGTGCCAGCAGTGCGTTCCGCGGGAGGGTCGGTGAGCAGTACTTC.

At least ten counts were recorded for this clonotype. This chain joins TRBV29-1 and TRBJ2-1; a weak D match, TRBD2 (5 bases). The V and J ends lost 1 base and 0 bases respectively, with 13 bases between them. The CDR3 loop spans 16 amino acids. Germline assignment: CDR1 SQVTM and CDR2 ANQGSEA. The CDR3 DNA sequence: TGCAGCGTTGAAGTACGGCTGGGGAGCTCCTACAATGAGCAGTTCTTC. It translates to CSVEVRLGSSYNEQFF.

This clonotype was seen at least ten times. CDR3 sequence reads: CASSGQTYGYTF. The CDR3 DNA reads TGTGCCAGCAGCGGACAGACATATGGCTACACCTTC. This chain joins TRBV11-2 and TRBJ1-2; a weak D match, TRBD1 (6 bases). Germline V gene sequence: CDR1 SGHAT, CDR2 FQNNGV. V shed 5 bases and J shed 5 bases, with 9 bases lying between them. The length of the CDR3 is 12 residues.

The sample holds many counts of this clonotype. The gene calls are TRBV28 and TRBJ2-4; D may be TRBD2 (6 bases). The CDR3 is 14 amino acids. Germline V CDR1 and CDR2: MDHEN, SYDVKM. Between the trimmed V and J ends, which lost 3 bases and 6 bases, there was a span of 12 bases. The CDR3 DNA sequence: TGTGCCAGCAGTTTGGGGGGTAGCAGAAACATTCAGTACTTC. It specifies CASSLGGSRNIQYF. Based on the CDR3 plus reference TRBV28 and TRBJ2-4, the full variable domain is DVKVTQSSRYLVKRTGEKVFLECVQDMDHENMFWYRQDPGLGLRLIYFSYDVKMKEKGDIPEGYSVSREKKERFSLILESASTNQTSMYLCASSLGGSRNIQYFGAGTRLSVL.

This chain uses TRBV20-1 with TRBJ2-3; no reliable D call. Per germline, CDR1 DFQATT and CDR2 SNEGSKA (reference sequence). The CDR3 length is 13 residues. Trimming cost V 3 bases and J 0 bases, with 7 bases left between them. CDR3 sequence reads: CSASFESTDTQYF. In DNA, the CDR3 is TGCAGTGCTAGTTTCGAGAGCACAGATACGCAGTATTTT.

In its sample, this clonotype was seen a few times. This chain joins TRBV27 and TRBJ2-3; TRBD2 matches 7 bases. V was pared by 5 bases and J by 5 bases, with 13 bases of the junction left unmatched. This CDR3 spans 16 amino acids. Germline-derived CDR1 and CDR2 are MNHEY and SMNVEV (reference sequence). CDR3 amino acids: CASSPRGRGDGDTQYF. CDR3 coding DNA: TGTGCCAGCAGTCCCCGGGGGAGGGGCGATGGAGATACGCAGTATTTT.

This clonotype was recorded many times. The V call is TRBV5-1, the J call TRBJ1-1; D unresolved. Trimming removed 0 bases at V and 2 bases at J, with 8 bases between. CDR3 size: 14 residues. Germline lookup yields CDR1 SGHRS and CDR2 YFSETQ. This chain's CDR3 is CASSLGQVNTEAFF. The CDR3 DNA follows: TGCGCCAGCAGCTTGGGGCAGGTAAACACTGAAGCTTTCTTT. Full variable domain (missing parts from reference TRBV5-1 and TRBJ1-1): KAGVTQTPRYLIKTRGQQVTLSCSPISGHRSVSWYQQTPGQGLQFLFEYFSETQRNKGNFPGRFSGRQFSNSRSEMNVSTLELGDSALYLCASSLGQVNTEAFFGQGTRLTVV.

Many counts were recorded for this clonotype. The chain carries TRBV5-5 and TRBJ2-1, with 10 bases aligning to TRBD1. The CDR3 runs to 17 residues. The germline V gene has CDR1 SGHKS and CDR2 YYEKEE (reference sequence). V was pared by 2 bases and J by 7 bases, with 12 bases of the junction left unmatched. Here the CDR3 DNA reads TGTGCCAGCAGCTTCTCAGTTCAGACAGGGGGCTTAAATGAGCAGTTCTTC. Amino acids: CASSFSVQTGGLNEQFF.

This clonotype was counted ten times or more. The V gene is TRBV5-5, the J gene TRBJ1-5; D gene unclear. In germline, CDR1 is SGHKS, CDR2 YYEKEE (reference sequence). V lost 3 bases and J 7 bases, leaving 17 bases between the germline ends. CDR3 length: 15 amino acids. CDR3 DNA sequence: TGTGCCAGCAGCTCAGCCGCAATTGCCGTGCAGCCCCAGCATTTT. The encoded protein is CASSSAAIAVQPQHF.

This clonotype came up many times. V usage is TRBV12-3 or TRBV12-4 and J usage is TRBJ1-2, with D perhaps matching TRBD1 (5 bases). V lost 6 bases, J lost 5 bases, and 10 bases lay in between. The CDR3 is made up of 12 amino acids. The DNA of the CDR3 is TGTGCCAGCAGACCGACAGCTTATGGCTACACCTTC. Protein product: CASRPTAYGYTF.

This clonotype came up a few times. The chain couples TRBV12-3 or TRBV12-4 to TRBJ2-1, with a weak D call TRBD2 (6 bases). Deletions cut 4 bases from V and 9 bases from J, with 7 bases between. The CDR3 extends over 11 amino acids. The CDR3 DNA reads TGTGCCAGCAGTTACGGGGGTGAGCAGTTCTTC. Its translation: CASSYGGEQFF.

This clonotype has more than one count but fewer than ten. The chain couples TRBV25-1 to TRBJ2-1; no definite D call. Trimming left V 3 bases short and J 2 bases short, with 11 bases between. Per the germline V gene, CDR1 is MGHDK and CDR2 is SYGVNS. This CDR3 spans 15 amino acids. The CDR3 protein is CASSDSSAPYNEQFF. The CDR3 DNA reads as TGTGCCAGCAGTGACTCTAGTGCCCCCTACAATGAGCAGTTCTTC.

The rearrangement uses TRBV2 and TRBJ2-1, with 9 bases lining up with TRBD1. V shed 9 bases and J 4 bases; nucleotides not matched to a gene: 4. Germline-derived CDR1 and CDR2 are SNHLY and FYNNEI. CDR3 length: 13 residues. CDR3 coding DNA: TGTGCCAGGGACAGGGGAAATTACAATGAGCAGTTCTTC. This encodes CARDRGNYNEQFF.

The chain is built from TRBV29-1 and TRBJ2-2; TRBD1 matches 9 bases. Germline CDR1 is SQVTM and CDR2 is ANQGSEA. This CDR3 is built from 15 residues. V lost 6 bases, J lost 3 bases, and 8 bases stayed unmatched. The CDR3 DNA follows: TGCAGCGTAGTTTGGGGGACAGGGCACACCGGGGAGCTGTTTTTT. Protein product: CSVVWGTGHTGELFF.

This clonotype was detected many times. V usage is TRBV12-3 or TRBV12-4 and J usage is TRBJ2-6; D is undetermined. This CDR3 comprises 14 residues. Trimming stripped 3 bases from V and 0 bases from J, with 3 bases between. CDR3 in amino acids: CASSLASGANVLTF. The CDR3 coding sequence is TGTGCCAGCAGTTTGGCCTCTGGGGCCAACGTCCTGACTTTC.

At least ten counts were recorded for this clonotype. This sequence joins TRBV20-1 and TRBJ1-5, with D hard to call. Trimming took off 0 bases at V and 0 bases at J, with 9 bases between the two ends. The CDR3 consists of 15 residues. The germline CDR1 and CDR2 sequences are DFQATT and SNEGSKA (reference sequence). The CDR3 DNA sequence: TGCAGTGCTAGAGATGGGCAGGCTAGCAATCAGCCCCAGCATTTT. The encoded protein is CSARDGQASNQPQHF.

The V call is TRBV12-3 or TRBV12-4, the J call TRBJ1-3; D is unclear. The V end lost 7 bases, the J end lost 0 bases, and 7 bases lay between the germline ends. The CDR3 is made up of 13 amino acids. The CDR3 bases are TGTGCCAGCACCAGGTACTCTGGAAACACCATATATTTT. Its protein is CASTRYSGNTIYF.

The sample holds a few counts of this clonotype. This chain links TRBV3-1 with TRBJ2-3; D is unresolved. This CDR3 is built from 15 residues. The V end lost 2 bases, the J end lost 1 base, and 10 bases lay between the germline ends. The germline CDR1 and CDR2 sequences are LGHDT and YNNKEL (reference sequence). In DNA, the CDR3 is TGTGCCAGCAGCCAAAACCAGTTACGCACAGATACGCAGTATTTT. Its translation is CASSQNQLRTDTQYF.

This clonotype was observed a handful of times. The V call is TRBV2, the J call TRBJ2-7, with D possibly matching TRBD1 (6 bases). Germline CDR1 and CDR2: SNHLY and FYNNEI. V gave up 4 bases and J gave up 4 bases, with 8 bases separating them. This CDR3 spans 12 amino acids. The CDR3 DNA follows: TGTGCCAGCAGTGCACAGGGTTACGAGCAGTACGTC. Its translation: CASSAQGYEQYV.

This clonotype was recorded at least ten times. The gene calls are TRBV9 and TRBJ2-1; 7 nucleotides align to TRBD2. This CDR3 has 16 residues. Trimming cost V 1 base and J 2 bases; bases outside gene matches: 6. Germline V gives CDR1 SGDLS, CDR2 YYNGEE. Here the CDR3 reads CASSVHLAETYNEQFF. The DNA of the CDR3 is TGTGCCAGCAGCGTACATCTAGCGGAGACCTACAATGAGCAGTTCTTC.